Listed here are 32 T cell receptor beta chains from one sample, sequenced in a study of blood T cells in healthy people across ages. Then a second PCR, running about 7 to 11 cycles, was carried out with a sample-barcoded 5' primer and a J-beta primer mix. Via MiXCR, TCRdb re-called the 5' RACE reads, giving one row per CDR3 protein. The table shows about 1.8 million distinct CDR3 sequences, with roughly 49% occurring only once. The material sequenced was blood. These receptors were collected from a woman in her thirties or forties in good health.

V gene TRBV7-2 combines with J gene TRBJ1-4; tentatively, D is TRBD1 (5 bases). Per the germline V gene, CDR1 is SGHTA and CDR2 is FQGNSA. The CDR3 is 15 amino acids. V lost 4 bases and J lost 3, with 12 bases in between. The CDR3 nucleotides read TGTGCCAGCAGCTCTCAGGGCGGCTCTAATGAAAAACTGTTTTTT. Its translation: CASSSQGGSNEKLFF.

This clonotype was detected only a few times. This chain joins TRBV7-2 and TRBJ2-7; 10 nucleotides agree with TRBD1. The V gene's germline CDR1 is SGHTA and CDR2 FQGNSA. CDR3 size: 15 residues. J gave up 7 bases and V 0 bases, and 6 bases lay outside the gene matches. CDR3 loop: CASSLAGTGVDEQYF. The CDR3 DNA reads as TGTGCCAGCAGCTTAGCCGGGACAGGGGTAGATGAGCAGTACTTC. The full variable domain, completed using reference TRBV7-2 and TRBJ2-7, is GAGVSQSPSNKVTEKGKDVELRCDPISGHTALYWYRQSLGQGLEFLIYFQGNSAPDKSGLPSDRFSAERTGGSVSTLTIQRTQQEDSAVYLCASSLAGTGVDEQYFGPGTRLTVT.

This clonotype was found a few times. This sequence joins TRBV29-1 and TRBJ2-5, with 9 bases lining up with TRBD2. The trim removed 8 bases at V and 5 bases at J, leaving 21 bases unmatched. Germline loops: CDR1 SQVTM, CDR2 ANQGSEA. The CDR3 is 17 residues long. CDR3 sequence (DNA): TGCAGCTTGACCGAGGGACTAGCTAGGGACCCGAGGGAGACCCAGTACTTC. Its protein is CSLTEGLARDPRETQYF.

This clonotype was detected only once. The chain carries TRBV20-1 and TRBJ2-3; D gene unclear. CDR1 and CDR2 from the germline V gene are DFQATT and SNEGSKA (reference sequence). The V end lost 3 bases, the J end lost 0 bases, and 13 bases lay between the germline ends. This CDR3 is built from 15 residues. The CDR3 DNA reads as TGCAGTGCTAGCATGTCTATTACTAGCACAGATACGCAGTATTTT. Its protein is CSASMSITSTDTQYF.

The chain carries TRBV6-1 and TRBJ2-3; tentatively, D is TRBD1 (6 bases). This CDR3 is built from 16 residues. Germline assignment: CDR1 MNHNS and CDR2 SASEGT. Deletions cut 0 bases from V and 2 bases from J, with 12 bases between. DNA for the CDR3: TGTGCCAGCAGTGAAGCGCTTGGACAGACCACAGATACGCAGTATTTT. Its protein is CASSEALGQTTDTQYF.

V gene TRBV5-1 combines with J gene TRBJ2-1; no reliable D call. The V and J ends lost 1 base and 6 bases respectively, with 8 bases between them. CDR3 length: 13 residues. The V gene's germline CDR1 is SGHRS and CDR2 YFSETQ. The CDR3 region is CASSLRALNEQFF. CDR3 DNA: TGCGCCAGCAGCTTGAGGGCCCTCAATGAGCAGTTCTTC.

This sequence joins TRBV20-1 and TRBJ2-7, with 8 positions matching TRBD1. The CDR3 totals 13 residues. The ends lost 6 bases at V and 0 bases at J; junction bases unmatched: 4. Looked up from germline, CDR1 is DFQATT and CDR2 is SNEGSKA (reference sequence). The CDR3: CSAPDRDSYEQYF. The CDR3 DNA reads TGCAGTGCCCCGGACAGGGACTCCTACGAGCAGTACTTC.

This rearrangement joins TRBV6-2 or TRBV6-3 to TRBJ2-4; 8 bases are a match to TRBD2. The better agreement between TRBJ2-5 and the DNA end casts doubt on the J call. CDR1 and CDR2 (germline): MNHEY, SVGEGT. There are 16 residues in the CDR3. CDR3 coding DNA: TGTGCCAGCAGTCCCACCGGGGGGGCTGCTATGGAGACCCAGTACTTC. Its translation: CASSPTGGAAMETQYF.

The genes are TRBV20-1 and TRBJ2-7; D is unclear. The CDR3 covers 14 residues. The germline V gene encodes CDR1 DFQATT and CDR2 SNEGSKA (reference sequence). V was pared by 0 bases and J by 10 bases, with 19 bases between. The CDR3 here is CSARDLAVISSQYF. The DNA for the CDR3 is TGCAGTGCTAGAGATCTGGCAGTGATTTCGTCCCAGTACTTC.

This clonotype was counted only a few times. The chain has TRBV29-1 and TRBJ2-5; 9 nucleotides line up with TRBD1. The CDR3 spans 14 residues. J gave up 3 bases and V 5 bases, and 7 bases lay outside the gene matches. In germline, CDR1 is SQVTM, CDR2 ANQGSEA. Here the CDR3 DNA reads TGCAGCGTTAAAATGTGGACAGGGGAAGAGACCCAGTACTTC. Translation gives CSVKMWTGEETQYF. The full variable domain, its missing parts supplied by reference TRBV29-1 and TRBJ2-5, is SAVISQKPSRDICQRGTSLTIQCQVDSQVTMMFWYRQQPGQSLTLIATANQGSEATYESGFVIDKFPISRPNLTFSTLTVSNMSPEDSSIYLCSVKMWTGEETQYFGPGTRLLVL.

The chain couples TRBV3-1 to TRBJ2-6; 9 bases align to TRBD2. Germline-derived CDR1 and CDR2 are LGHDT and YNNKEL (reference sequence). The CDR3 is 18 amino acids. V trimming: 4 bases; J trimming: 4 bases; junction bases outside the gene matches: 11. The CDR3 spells CASSRGLSGGPGANVLTF. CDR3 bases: TGTGCCAGCAGCCGAGGTCTTAGCGGGGGTCCCGGGGCCAACGTCCTGACTTTC.

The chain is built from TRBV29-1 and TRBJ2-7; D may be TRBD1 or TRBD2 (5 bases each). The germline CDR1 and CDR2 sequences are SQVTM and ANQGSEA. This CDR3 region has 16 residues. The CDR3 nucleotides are TGCAACGTCGATGGCGTTGGGCCAGGGAGCTCCTACGAGCAGTACTTC. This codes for CNVDGVGPGSSYEQYF.

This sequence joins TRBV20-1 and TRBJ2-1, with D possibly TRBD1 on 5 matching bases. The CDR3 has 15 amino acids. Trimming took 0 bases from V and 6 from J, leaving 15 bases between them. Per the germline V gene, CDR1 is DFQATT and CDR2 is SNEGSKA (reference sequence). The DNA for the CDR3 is TGCAGTGCTAGAGATCATGGCAGGGCAGTCAATGAGCAGTTCTTC. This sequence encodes CSARDHGRAVNEQFF.

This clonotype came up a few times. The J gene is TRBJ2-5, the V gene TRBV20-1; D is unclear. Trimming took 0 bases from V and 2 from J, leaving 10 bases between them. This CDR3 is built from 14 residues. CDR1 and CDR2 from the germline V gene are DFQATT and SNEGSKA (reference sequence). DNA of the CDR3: TGCAGTGCTAGAGAGGGGATGGGTCAAGAGACCCAGTACTTC. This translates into CSAREGMGQETQYF.

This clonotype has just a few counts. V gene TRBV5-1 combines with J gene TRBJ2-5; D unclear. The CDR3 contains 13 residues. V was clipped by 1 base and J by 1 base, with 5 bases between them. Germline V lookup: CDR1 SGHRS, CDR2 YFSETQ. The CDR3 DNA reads TGCGCCAGCAGCTTGAAGGCCCAAGAGACCCAGTACTTC. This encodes CASSLKAQETQYF.

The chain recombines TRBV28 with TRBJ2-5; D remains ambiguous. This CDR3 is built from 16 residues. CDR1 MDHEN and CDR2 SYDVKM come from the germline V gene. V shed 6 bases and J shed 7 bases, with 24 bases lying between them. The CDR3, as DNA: TGTGCCAGCAGCCCCCGAGGCTCCGCCAAAGAAGGGACCCAGTACTTC. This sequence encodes CASSPRGSAKEGTQYF. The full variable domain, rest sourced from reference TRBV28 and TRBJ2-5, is DVKVTQSSRYLVKRTGEKVFLECVQDMDHENMFWYRQDPGLGLRLIYFSYDVKMKEKGDIPEGYSVSREKKERFSLILESASTNQTSMYLCASSPRGSAKEGTQYFGPGTRLLVL.

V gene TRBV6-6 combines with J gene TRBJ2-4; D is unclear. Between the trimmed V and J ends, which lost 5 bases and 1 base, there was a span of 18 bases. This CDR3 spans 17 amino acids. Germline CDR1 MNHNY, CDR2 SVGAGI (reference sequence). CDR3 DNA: TGTGCCAGCAGTCCCCCGACCGGTCGGTCTGCCAAAAACATTCAGTACTTC. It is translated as CASSPPTGRSAKNIQYF.

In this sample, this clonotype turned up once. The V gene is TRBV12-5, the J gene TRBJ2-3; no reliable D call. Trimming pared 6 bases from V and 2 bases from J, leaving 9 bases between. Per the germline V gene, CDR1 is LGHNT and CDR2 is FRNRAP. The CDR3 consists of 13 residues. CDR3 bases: TGTGCTAGTGGGGACGGATACACAGATACGCAGTATTTT. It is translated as CASGDGYTDTQYF. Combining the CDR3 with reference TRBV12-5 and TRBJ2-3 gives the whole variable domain DARVTQTPRHKVTEMGQEVTMRCQPILGHNTVFWYRQTMMQGLELLAYFRNRAPLDDSGMPKDRFSAEMPDATLATLKIQPSEPRDSAVYFCASGDGYTDTQYFGPGTRLTVL.

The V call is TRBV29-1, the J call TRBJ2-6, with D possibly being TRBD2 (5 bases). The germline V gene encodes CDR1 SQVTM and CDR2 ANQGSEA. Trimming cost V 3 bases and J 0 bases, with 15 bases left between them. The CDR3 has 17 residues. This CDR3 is CSVDRLPGSSGANVLTF. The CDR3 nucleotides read TGCAGCGTTGATCGCTTACCGGGGAGCTCTGGGGCCAACGTCCTGACTTTC.

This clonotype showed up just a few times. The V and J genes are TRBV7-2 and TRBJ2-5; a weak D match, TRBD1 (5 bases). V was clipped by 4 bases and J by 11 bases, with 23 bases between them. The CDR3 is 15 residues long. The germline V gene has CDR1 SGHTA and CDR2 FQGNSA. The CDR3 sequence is CASSSQGVLNNEQYF. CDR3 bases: TGTGCCAGCAGCTCGCAAGGGGTGCTCAACAATGAGCAGTACTTC.

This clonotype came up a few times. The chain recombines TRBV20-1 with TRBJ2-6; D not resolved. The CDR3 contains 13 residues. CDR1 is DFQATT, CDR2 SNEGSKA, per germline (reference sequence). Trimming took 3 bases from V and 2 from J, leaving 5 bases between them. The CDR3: CSASMAGANVLTF. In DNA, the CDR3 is TGCAGTGCTAGTATGGCTGGGGCCAACGTCCTGACTTTC.

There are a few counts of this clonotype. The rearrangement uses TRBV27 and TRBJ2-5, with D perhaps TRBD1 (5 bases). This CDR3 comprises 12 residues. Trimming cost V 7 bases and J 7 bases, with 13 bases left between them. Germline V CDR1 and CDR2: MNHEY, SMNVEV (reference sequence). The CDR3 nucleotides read TGTGCCAGCAAAGGGGCGGCGGCGACCCAGTACTTC. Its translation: CASKGAAATQYF.

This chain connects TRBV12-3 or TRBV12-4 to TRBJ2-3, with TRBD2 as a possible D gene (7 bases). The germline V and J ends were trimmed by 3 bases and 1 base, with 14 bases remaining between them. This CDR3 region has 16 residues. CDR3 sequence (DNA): TGTGCCAGCAGTTTCTTCACGGGGGGCCGCACAGATACGCAGTATTTT. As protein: CASSFFTGGRTDTQYF.

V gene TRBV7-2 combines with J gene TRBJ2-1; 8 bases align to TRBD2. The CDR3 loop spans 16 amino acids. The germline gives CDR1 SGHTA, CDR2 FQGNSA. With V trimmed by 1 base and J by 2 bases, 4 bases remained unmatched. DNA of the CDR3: TGTGCCAGCAGCTTAGTAGCGGGGTCGACCTACAATGAGCAGTTCTTC. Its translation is CASSLVAGSTYNEQFF.

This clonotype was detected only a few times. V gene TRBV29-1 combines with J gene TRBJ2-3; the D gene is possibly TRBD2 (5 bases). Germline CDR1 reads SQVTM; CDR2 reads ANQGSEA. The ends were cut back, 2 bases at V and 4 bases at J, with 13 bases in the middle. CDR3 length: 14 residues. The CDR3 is CSVEPGLRADTQYF. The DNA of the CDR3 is TGCAGCGTTGAACCGGGGTTGAGGGCAGATACGCAGTATTTT.

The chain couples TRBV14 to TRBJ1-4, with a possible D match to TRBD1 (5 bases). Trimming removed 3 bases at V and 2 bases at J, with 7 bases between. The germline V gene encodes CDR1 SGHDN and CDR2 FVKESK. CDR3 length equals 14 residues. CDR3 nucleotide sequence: TGTGCCAGCAGCCAGACAGATACTAATGAAAAACTGTTTTTT. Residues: CASSQTDTNEKLFF.

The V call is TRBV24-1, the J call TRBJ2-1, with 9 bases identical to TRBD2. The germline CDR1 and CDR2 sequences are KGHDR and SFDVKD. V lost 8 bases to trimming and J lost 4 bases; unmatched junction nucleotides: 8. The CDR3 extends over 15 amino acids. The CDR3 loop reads CATKSGGGAYNEQFF. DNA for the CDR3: TGTGCCACCAAGTCCGGCGGGGGGGCGTACAATGAGCAGTTCTTC.

CDR3 nucleotide sequence: TGTGCCAGCGGAGACAGGGTGGACCCAAAACCCTACGAGCAGTACTTC. As protein: CASGDRVDPKPYEQYF. This chain connects TRBV6-6 to TRBJ2-5, with TRBD1 matching over 7 bases. The J call may be faulty, since TRBJ2-7 better matches the DNA end. CDR1 and CDR2 from the germline V gene are MNHNY and SVGAGI (reference sequence). The CDR3 covers 16 residues.

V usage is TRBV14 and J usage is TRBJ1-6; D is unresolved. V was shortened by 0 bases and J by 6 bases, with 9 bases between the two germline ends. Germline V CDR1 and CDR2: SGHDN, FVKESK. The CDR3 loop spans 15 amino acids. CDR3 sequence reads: CASSQELISNSPLHF. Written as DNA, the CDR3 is TGTGCCAGCAGCCAAGAGCTAATCTCTAATTCACCCCTCCACTTT.

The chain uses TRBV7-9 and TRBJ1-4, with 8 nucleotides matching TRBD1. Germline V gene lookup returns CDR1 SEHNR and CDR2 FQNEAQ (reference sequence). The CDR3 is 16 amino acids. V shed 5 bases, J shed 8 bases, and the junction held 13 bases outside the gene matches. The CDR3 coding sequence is TGTGCCAGCAGCCCAGAGTTTCAGGGGGCTTGGGAAAAACTGTTTTTT. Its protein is CASSPEFQGAWEKLFF. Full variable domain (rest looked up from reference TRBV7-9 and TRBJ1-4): DTGVSQNPRHKITKRGQNVTFRCDPISEHNRLYWYRQTLGQGPEFLTYFQNEAQLEKSRLLSDRFSAERPKGSFSTLEIQRTEQGDSAMYLCASSPEFQGAWEKLFFGSGTQLSVL.

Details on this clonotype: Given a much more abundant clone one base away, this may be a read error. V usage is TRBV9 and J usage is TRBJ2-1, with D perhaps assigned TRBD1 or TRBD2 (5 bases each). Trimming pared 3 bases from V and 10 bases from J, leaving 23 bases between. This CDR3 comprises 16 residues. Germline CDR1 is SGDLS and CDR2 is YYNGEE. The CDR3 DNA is TGTGCCAGCAGCGCGAGGGAGCAAGGGGAGTCCTACGAGCAGTTCTTC. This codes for CASSAREQGESYEQFF.

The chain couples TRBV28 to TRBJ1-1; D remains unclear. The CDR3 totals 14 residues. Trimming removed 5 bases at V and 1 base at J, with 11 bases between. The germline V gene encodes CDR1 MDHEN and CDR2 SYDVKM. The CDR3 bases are TGTGCCAGCAGTAGTGCGGGAGCGAACACTGAAGCTTTCTTT. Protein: CASSSAGANTEAFF.